These T cell receptor beta chains were read from a single sample in a study of T cell changes during pregnancy in multiple sclerosis. TCRdb keeps only in-frame clones here, not all; method: immunoSEQ multiplex PCR. The table lists some 52,000 clones, around 92% of them singletons, with about 0.75% in the top ten. Sequenced material: CD4+ T cells from peripheral blood mononuclear cells, taken in the third trimester of pregnancy. The receptors shown here come from a female donor with multiple sclerosis, enrolled in a pregnancy study. CDR3s leave out the opening cysteine and the closing phenylalanine or tryptophan. D genes are given only for firm matches.

D	V	J	CDR3
TRBD1	TRBV9	TRBJ1-1	ASSARGLDTEAF
TRBD1	TRBV6-5	TRBJ1-2	ASSYRVNTGGDGYT
.	TRBV5-1	TRBJ2-5	ASESSPGETQY
TRBD2	TRBV19	TRBJ2-1	ASHKGTSGGYNEQF
.	TRBV5-1	TRBJ2-5	ASSLGAAETQY
.	TRBV7-2	TRBJ2-3	ASSHFTDTQY
.	TRBV6-6	TRBJ2-7	ASSYFSPSSYEQY
TRBD2	TRBV27	TRBJ2-3	ASRWGTSGGTDTQY
.	TRBV7-3	TRBJ2-1	ASSLLRGISYNEQF
TRBD1	TRBV2	TRBJ1-6	ARTGEDSPLH
.	TRBV25-1	TRBJ2-1	ASSEYSGRNNEQF
.	TRBV1	TRBJ2-3	TSSQDLAGGGTDTQY
.	TRBV9	TRBJ2-2	AQQGIRGELF
.	TRBV9	TRBJ1-1	ASSGGGTVPNTEAF
TRBD1	TRBV6-1	TRBJ2-4	ASRLQGYGNIQY
TRBD1	TRBV7-2	TRBJ1-4	ASSMQGGARGKLF
TRBD2	TRBV19	TRBJ2-3	ASSIASGGSTDTQY
TRBD2	TRBV7-2	TRBJ2-1	ASSFSLRGGQGEQF